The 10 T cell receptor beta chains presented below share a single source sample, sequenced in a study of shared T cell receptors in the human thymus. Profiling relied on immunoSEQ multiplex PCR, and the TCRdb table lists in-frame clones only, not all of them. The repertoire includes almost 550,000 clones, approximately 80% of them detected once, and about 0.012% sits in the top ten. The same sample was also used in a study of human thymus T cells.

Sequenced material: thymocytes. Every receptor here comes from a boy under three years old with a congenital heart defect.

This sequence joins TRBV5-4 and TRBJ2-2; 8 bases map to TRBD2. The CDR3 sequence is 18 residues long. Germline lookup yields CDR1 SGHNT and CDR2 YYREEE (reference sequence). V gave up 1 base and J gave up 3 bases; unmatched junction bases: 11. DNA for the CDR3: TGTGCCAGCAGCTTGCGACTAGTAGGGCGGGAGGACACCGGGGAGCTGTTTTTT. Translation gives CASSLRLVGREDTGELFF. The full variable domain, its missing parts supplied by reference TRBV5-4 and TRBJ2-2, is ETGVTQSPTHLIKTRGQQVTLRCSSQSGHNTVSWYQQALGQGPQFIFQYYREEENGRGNFPPRFSGLQFPNYSSELNVNALELDDSALYLCASSLRLVGREDTGELFFGEGSRLTVL.

CDR3 DNA sequence: TGCGCCAGCAGCCAAGACCGAGGGACAAGAAATGAAAAACTGTTTTTT. The encoded protein is CASSQDRGTRNEKLFF. This chain uses TRBV4-3 with TRBJ1-4, with D tentatively TRBD1 (6 bases). The CDR3 spans 16 residues. V was shortened by 0 bases and J by 5 bases, with 13 bases between the two germline ends. The germline gives CDR1 LGHNA, CDR2 YSLEER.

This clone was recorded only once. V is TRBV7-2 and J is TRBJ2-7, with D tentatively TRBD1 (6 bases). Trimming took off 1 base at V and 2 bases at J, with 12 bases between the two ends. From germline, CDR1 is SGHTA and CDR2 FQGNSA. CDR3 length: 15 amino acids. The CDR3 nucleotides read TGTGCCAGCAGCTTAGTCCAGGGGCTTCCCTACGAGCAGTACTTC. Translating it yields CASSLVQGLPYEQYF.

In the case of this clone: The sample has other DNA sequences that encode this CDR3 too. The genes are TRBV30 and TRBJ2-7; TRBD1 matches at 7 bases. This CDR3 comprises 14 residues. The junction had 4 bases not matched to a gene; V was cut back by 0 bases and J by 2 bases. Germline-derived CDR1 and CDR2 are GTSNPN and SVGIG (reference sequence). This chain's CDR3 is CAWSVRDRAYEQYF. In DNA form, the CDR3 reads TGTGCCTGGAGTGTACGGGACAGAGCCTACGAGCAGTACTTC.

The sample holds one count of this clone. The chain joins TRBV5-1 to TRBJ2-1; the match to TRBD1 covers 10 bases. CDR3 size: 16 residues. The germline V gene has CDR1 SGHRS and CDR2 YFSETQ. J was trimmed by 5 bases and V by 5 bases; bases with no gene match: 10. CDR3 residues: CASSGDRDRGNNEQFF. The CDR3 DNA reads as TGCGCCAGCAGTGGAGACCGGGACAGGGGAAACAATGAGCAGTTCTTC.

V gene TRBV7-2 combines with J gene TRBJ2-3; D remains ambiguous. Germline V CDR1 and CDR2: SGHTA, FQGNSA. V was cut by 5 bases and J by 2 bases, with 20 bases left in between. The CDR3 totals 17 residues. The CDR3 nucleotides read TGTGCCAGCAGCCTACTCTTTGCCGAGTACTACACAGATACGCAGTATTTT. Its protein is CASSLLFAEYYTDTQYF.

CDR3 nucleotide sequence: TGTGCCAGCTTTGTCGGCGGAGCTCTGCCTTACGAGCAGTACTTC. Protein: CASFVGGALPYEQYF. The V call is TRBV27, the J call TRBJ2-7; D gene uncertain. This CDR3 is built from 15 residues. The V end lost 8 bases, the J end lost 4 bases, and 21 bases lay between the germline ends. Germline values: CDR1 MNHEY, CDR2 SMNVEV (reference sequence).

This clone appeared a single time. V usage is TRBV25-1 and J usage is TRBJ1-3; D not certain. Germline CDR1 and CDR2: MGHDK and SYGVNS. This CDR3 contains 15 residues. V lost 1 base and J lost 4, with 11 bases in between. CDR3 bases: TGTGCCAGCAGTGAATCGGGAAGACGGGGAAACACCATATATTTT. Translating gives CASSESGRRGNTIYF.

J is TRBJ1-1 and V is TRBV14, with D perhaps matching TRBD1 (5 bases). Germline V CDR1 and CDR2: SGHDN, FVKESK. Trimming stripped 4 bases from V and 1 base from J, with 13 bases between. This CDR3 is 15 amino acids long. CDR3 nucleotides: TGTGCCAGCAGCCCCCGCGGGACCTCGAACACTGAAGCTTTCTTT. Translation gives CASSPRGTSNTEAFF.

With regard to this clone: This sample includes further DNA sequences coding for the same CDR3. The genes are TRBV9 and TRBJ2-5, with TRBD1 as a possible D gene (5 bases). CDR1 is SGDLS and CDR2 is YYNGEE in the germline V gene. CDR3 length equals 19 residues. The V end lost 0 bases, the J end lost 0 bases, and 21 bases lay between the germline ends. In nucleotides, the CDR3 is TGTGCCAGCAGCGTAGTGGGGCTAGGGGAAACTTCGTACCAAGAGACCCAGTACTTC. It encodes CASSVVGLGETSYQETQYF. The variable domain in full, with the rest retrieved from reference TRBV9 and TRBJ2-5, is DSGVTQTPKHLITATGQRVTLRCSPRSGDLSVYWYQQSLDQGLQFLIQYYNGEERAKGNILERFSAQQFPDLHSELNLSSLELGDSALYFCASSVVGLGETSYQETQYFGPGTRLLVL.